The next 9 T cell receptor beta chains were all read from a single sample in a study of blood T cell repertoires in COVID-19. Repertoires were generated with immunoSEQ multiplex PCR, while TCRdb's copy carries only in-frame clones and drops some. The repertoire holds roughly 30,000 clones, with 85% as singletons. Sample: peripheral blood. The receptors were gathered from a human donor with acute or convalescent COVID-19. The donor label of this sample is uncertain.

V usage is TRBV5-6 and J usage is TRBJ2-7; unclear D gene. Germline-derived CDR1 and CDR2 are SGHDT and YYEEEE. The CDR3 spans 11 residues. Trimming pared 3 bases from V and 4 bases from J, leaving 5 bases between. CDR3 amino acids: CASSSEYEQYF. CDR3 bases: TGTGCCAGCAGCTCTGAGTACGAGCAGTACTTC. Full variable domain (missing parts from reference TRBV5-6 and TRBJ2-7): DAGVTQSPTHLIKTRGQQVTLRCSPKSGHDTVSWYQQALGQGPQFIFQYYEEEERQRGNFPDRFSGHQFPNYSSELNVNALLLGDSALYLCASSSEYEQYFGPGTRLTVT.

The chain uses TRBV7-2 and TRBJ2-7; TRBD2 agrees at 8 bases. J was trimmed by 6 bases and V by 5 bases; bases with no gene match: 18. The CDR3 covers 17 residues. Germline V gives CDR1 SGHTA, CDR2 FQGNSA. This CDR3 is CASSLSRTSPSGGEQYF. CDR3 DNA sequence: TGTGCCAGCAGCCTCTCCCGGACTAGCCCCTCGGGGGGCGAGCAGTACTTC.

The chain joins TRBV5-8 to TRBJ2-2; TRBD1 is a possible D gene (6 bases). Per germline, CDR1 SGHTS and CDR2 YDEGEE. V lost 2 bases, J lost 5 bases, and 19 bases lay in between. This CDR3 region has 17 residues. The chain's CDR3 is CASSLGTGQGRTGELFF. Written as DNA, the CDR3 is TGTGCCAGCAGCTTAGGTACAGGGCAGGGTAGAACCGGGGAGCTGTTTTTT.

The chain uses TRBV2 and TRBJ1-2, with 8 positions matching TRBD1. J lost 3 bases, V lost 0 bases, and 6 bases had no gene match. The V gene's germline CDR1 is SNHLY and CDR2 FYNNEI. The CDR3 is 16 amino acids. CDR3 sequence (DNA): TGTGCCAGCAGTGAAGCGCAGGGGGCCGTCTACTATGGCTACACCTTC. As protein: CASSEAQGAVYYGYTF.

The J gene is TRBJ1-2, the V gene TRBV28, with D unclear. Germline V gene lookup returns CDR1 MDHEN and CDR2 SYDVKM. V gave up 8 bases and J gave up 1 base, with 8 bases separating them. The CDR3 consists of 12 residues. The CDR3 reads CASPIVNYGYTF. CDR3 sequence (DNA): TGTGCCAGCCCCATAGTTAACTATGGCTACACCTTC.

The V gene is TRBV6-6, the J gene TRBJ2-7; TRBD1 agrees at 11 bases. Germline V gene data show CDR1 as MNHNY and CDR2 as SVGAGI (reference sequence). The CDR3 contains 15 residues. Trimming cost V 6 bases and J 2 bases; bases outside gene matches: 6. CDR3 loop: CASRNPGQGAYEQYF. CDR3 in DNA: TGTGCCAGCAGGAACCCGGGACAGGGGGCCTACGAGCAGTACTTC.

The CDR3 loop is CATQGQPYGYTF. As DNA, the CDR3 is TGTGCCACCCAGGGACAGCCCTATGGCTACACCTTC. The chain links TRBV10-3 to TRBJ1-2; TRBD1 aligns across 7 bases. The germline CDR1 and CDR2 sequences are ENHRY and SYGVKD. With 10 bases clipped from V and 4 bases from J, the junction kept 6 bases outside the gene matches. The CDR3 length is 12 residues.

The chain couples TRBV2 to TRBJ1-2; 9 nucleotides line up with TRBD1. Losses at the gene ends were 6 bases for V and 4 bases for J; bases not matched to a gene: 3. The CDR3 is 13 amino acids. Germline V gene data show CDR1 as SNHLY and CDR2 as FYNNEI. CDR3: CASRGTGRYGYTF. As DNA, the CDR3 is TGTGCCAGCAGGGGGACAGGGCGCTATGGCTACACCTTC.

This chain joins TRBV5-1 and TRBJ2-3, with TRBD1 matching 8 bases. CDR1 and CDR2 (germline): SGHRS, YFSETQ. Trimming cost V 4 bases and J 1 base; bases outside gene matches: 2. The CDR3 is made up of 14 amino acids. DNA of the CDR3: TGCGCCAGCAGCCAGGGACAGGGCACAGATACGCAGTATTTT. Translation: CASSQGQGTDTQYF.